The 32 T cell receptor beta chains presented below share a single source sample, sequenced in a study of graft-versus-host responses after intestinal transplantation. Clones were sequenced by immunoSEQ multiplex PCR, and TCRdb holds only the in-frame ones, with some missing. Altogether approximately 89,000 clones are present, approximately 90% being singletons, with the ten largest covering about 16%. Sequencing was performed on PBMCs, taken approximately 420 days after intestinal transplant. These receptors were taken from a human patient who received an intestinal transplant, so some T cells may come from the graft donor.

The J gene is TRBJ1-1, the V gene TRBV7-2, with 8 bases aligning to TRBD1. V was clipped by 3 bases and J by 1 base; unmatched bases: 4. Germline lookup yields CDR1 SGHTA and CDR2 FQGNSA. CDR3 size: 15 residues. The CDR3 nucleotides are TGTGCCAGCAGCTTTCGCGGACAGGGGAACACTGAAGCTTTCTTT. The encoded protein is CASSFRGQGNTEAFF.

This clone came up a few times. The genes are TRBV6-1 and TRBJ1-5, with D possibly being TRBD1 (5 bases). In germline, CDR1 is MNHNS, CDR2 SASEGT. This CDR3 has 16 amino acids. Trimming took 2 bases from V and 0 from J, leaving 11 bases between them. CDR3 residues: CASSELVGHSNQPQHF. CDR3 DNA: TGTGCCAGCAGTGAATTAGTGGGGCATAGCAATCAGCCCCAGCATTTT.

As to this clone: A junction end diverges from the germline sequence, so it may reflect a read error. The chain links TRBV18 to TRBJ2-1; maybe TRBD1 (6 bases). The germline V gene encodes CDR1 KGHSH and CDR2 LQKENI. This CDR3 contains 17 residues. The CDR3 loop is CASSPPSWTEDYNEQFF. The CDR3, as DNA: TGTGCCAGCTCTCCACCGAGCTGGACAGAGGACTACAATGAGCAGTTCTTC.

J is TRBJ2-1 and V is TRBV19; weak D call: TRBD2 (5 bases). The germline V and J ends were trimmed by 4 bases and 2 bases, with 9 bases remaining between them. Germline V gene sequence: CDR1 LNHDA, CDR2 SQIVND (reference sequence). The CDR3 covers 14 residues. The CDR3 sequence: CASSRRAAYNEQFF. CDR3 in DNA: TGTGCCAGTAGTAGGCGGGCAGCCTACAATGAGCAGTTCTTC.

The V call is TRBV7-3, the J call TRBJ2-3; D is uncertain. Trimming stripped 2 bases from V and 2 bases from J, with 8 bases between. The length of the CDR3 is 14 residues. The germline V gene has CDR1 SGHTA and CDR2 FQGTGA. The CDR3 nucleotides are TGTGCCAGCAGCTTAGGGGTATCCACAGATACGCAGTATTTT. Translation: CASSLGVSTDTQYF. Supplemented by reference TRBV7-3 and TRBJ2-3, the full variable domain reads GAGVSQTPSNKVTEKGKYVELRCDPISGHTALYWYRQSLGQGPEFLIYFQGTGAADDSGLPNDRFFAVRPEGSVSTLKIQRTERGDSAVYLCASSLGVSTDTQYFGPGTRLTVL.

This sequence joins TRBV7-6 and TRBJ2-2, with TRBD1 as a possible D gene (6 bases). This CDR3 comprises 17 residues. CDR1 is SGHVS and CDR2 is FNYEAQ in the germline V gene. The germline V and J ends were trimmed by 4 bases and 0 bases, with 15 bases remaining between them. CDR3 sequence: CASSSPKTGSNTGELFF. In nucleotides, the CDR3 is TGTGCCAGCAGCTCCCCGAAGACAGGCTCGAACACCGGGGAGCTGTTTTTT.

The rearrangement joins TRBV6-5 to TRBJ2-1; D gene unclear. The CDR3 runs 15 residues. CDR1 is MNHEY, CDR2 SVGAGI, per germline. V dropped 5 bases and J dropped 8 bases, with 19 bases sitting between them. The CDR3 coding sequence is TGTGCCAGCAGTCCCATCCTCCCCCAGGCGGATGAGCAGTTCTTC. The encoded protein is CASSPILPQADEQFF.

This clone has just a few counts. The V and J genes are TRBV11-2 and TRBJ1-1, with TRBD1 as a possible D gene (5 bases). V lost 5 bases to trimming and J lost 5 bases, with 15 bases between them. The CDR3 consists of 14 residues. Germline V gene lookup returns CDR1 SGHAT and CDR2 FQNNGV. CDR3 sequence (DNA): TGTGCCAGCAGCCAACCGGGGGGTTGGACTGAAGCTTTCTTT. This sequence encodes CASSQPGGWTEAFF.

This rearrangement joins TRBV5-1 to TRBJ2-7; the match to TRBD1 covers 8 bases. J was trimmed by 0 bases and V by 0 bases; bases with no gene match: 2. Germline CDR1 reads SGHRS; CDR2 reads YFSETQ. The CDR3 contains 15 residues. Written as DNA, the CDR3 is TGCGCCAGCAGCTTGGGGGACAGGACCTCCTACGAGCAGTACTTC. This translates into CASSLGDRTSYEQYF.

The chain carries TRBV19 and TRBJ1-3; D remains ambiguous. The V gene lost 6 bases and the J gene lost 0 bases, with 12 bases spanning the gap. The germline CDR1 and CDR2 sequences are LNHDA and SQIVND (reference sequence). This CDR3 comprises 15 residues. The CDR3 is CASSPRAVSGNTIYF. The CDR3 bases are TGTGCCAGTAGCCCGAGGGCAGTCTCTGGAAACACCATATATTTT.

The chain is built from TRBV6-5 and TRBJ1-6; a weak D match, TRBD1 (5 bases). This CDR3 has 15 amino acids. Germline V gene lookup returns CDR1 MNHEY and CDR2 SVGAGI. Trimming removed 6 bases from V and 6 bases from J, with 15 bases in between. CDR3 coding DNA: TGTGCCAGCAGCCCTTCTGGGACGTCTAATTCACCCCTCCACTTT. Its translation is CASSPSGTSNSPLHF.

In regard to this clone: Mismatch with germline at one junction end may stem from a read error. Distinct nucleotide sequences in the sample also encode this CDR3. The chain recombines TRBV11-2 with TRBJ2-7, with D hard to call. This CDR3 comprises 13 residues. CDR1 SGHAT and CDR2 FQNNGV come from the germline V gene. In nucleotides, the CDR3 is TGTGCCAGCAGCTTAGTAGGGTTCTACGAGCAGTACTTT. Protein sequence: CASSLVGFYEQYF.

This sequence joins TRBV27 and TRBJ1-5, with TRBD1 matching 7 bases. Trimming removed 5 bases from V and 6 bases from J; junction bases left unmatched: 10. The CDR3 is made up of 15 amino acids. Germline V CDR1 and CDR2: MNHEY, SMNVEV (reference sequence). CDR3 nucleotides: TGTGCCAGCAGTCCCTTCACAGGGGTGAGTCAGCCCCAGCATTTT. It yields the protein CASSPFTGVSQPQHF.

In its sample, this clone was seen once. This rearrangement joins TRBV9 to TRBJ1-3; tentative D call: TRBD1 (6 bases). V was cut by 1 base and J by 4 bases, with 12 bases left in between. Germline CDR1 is SGDLS and CDR2 is YYNGEE. This CDR3 contains 15 residues. Written as DNA, the CDR3 is TGTGCCAGCAGCGTAAACGGGGGGCCGGGAAACACCATATATTTT. This encodes CASSVNGGPGNTIYF.

J is TRBJ1-4 and V is TRBV18; D remains ambiguous. Trimming cost V 3 bases and J 12 bases, with 8 bases left between them. The CDR3 totals 11 residues. Germline V gene sequence: CDR1 KGHSH, CDR2 LQKENI. CDR3 DNA: TGTGCCAGCTCACCGGGGAAGGAACTGTTTTTT. Protein product: CASSPGKELFF.

This rearrangement joins TRBV4-1 to TRBJ2-5; TRBD2 matches at 10 bases. After removal of 4 bases from V and 4 bases from J, the junction contained 6 bases not matched to a gene. The CDR3 sequence is 15 residues long. CDR1 MGHRA and CDR2 YSYEKL come from the germline V gene. The CDR3 DNA follows: TGCGCCAGCAGCCTTAGCGGGGGGTCGGGAGAGACCCAGTACTTC. As protein: CASSLSGGSGETQYF.

CDR3 coding DNA: TGTGCCAGCAGCTCTGGGGGCGGGTTTGGGTACGAGCAGTACTTC. Translation: CASSSGGGFGYEQYF. The chain couples TRBV5-6 to TRBJ2-7; D is possibly TRBD1 (6 bases). Trimming took off 3 bases at V and 4 bases at J, with 17 bases between the two ends. Germline assignment: CDR1 SGHDT and CDR2 YYEEEE. This CDR3 spans 15 amino acids.

V and J are TRBV6-5 and TRBJ2-1, with 10 bases that match TRBD2. Germline CDR1 reads MNHEY; CDR2 reads SVGAGI. There are 15 residues in the CDR3. V shed 6 bases, J shed 6 bases, and the junction held 8 bases outside the gene matches. This CDR3 is CASSPSGGTGNEQFF. The CDR3 DNA reads as TGTGCCAGCAGCCCTAGCGGGGGTACTGGCAATGAGCAGTTCTTC.

The chain uses TRBV14 and TRBJ2-4; possibly TRBD1 or TRBD2 for D (5 bases each). Germline V gene sequence: CDR1 SGHDN, CDR2 FVKESK. The CDR3 contains 15 residues. V lost 1 base and J 4 bases, leaving 11 bases between the germline ends. The CDR3 DNA reads TGTGCCAGCAGCCAAGCTGGGGCGGGTAAAAACATTCAGTACTTC. Translation gives CASSQAGAGKNIQYF.

This clone was seen just once. This sequence joins TRBV14 and TRBJ2-3, with D hard to call. This CDR3 region has 11 residues. Germline CDR1 and CDR2: SGHDN and FVKESK. Trimming left V 1 base short and J 8 bases short, with 4 bases between. The CDR3 sequence is CASSQGVTQYF. The CDR3 nucleotides read TGTGCCAGCAGCCAAGGGGTTACGCAGTATTTT. Looking up the rest from reference TRBV14 and TRBJ2-3 gives the full variable domain: EAGVTQFPSHSVIEKGQTVTLRCDPISGHDNLYWYRRVMGKEIKFLLHFVKESKQDESGMPNNRFLAERTGGTYSTLKVQPAELEDSGVYFCASSQGVTQYFGPGTRLTVL.

This clone was picked up one time. The chain has TRBV13 and TRBJ1-2; 8 bases agree with TRBD1. V shed 5 bases and J 7 bases; nucleotides not matched to a gene: 6. In germline, CDR1 is PRHDT, CDR2 FYEKMQ (reference sequence). The CDR3 length is 13 residues. The DNA of the CDR3 is TGTGCCAGCAGCCCGGACAGGGCTAGTGGCTACACCTTC. Translating gives CASSPDRASGYTF.

CDR3 in amino acids: CASSRPTGTVEAFF. The CDR3, as DNA: TGCGCCAGCAGCCGCCCTACCGGGACAGTTGAAGCTTTCTTT. The chain has TRBV4-1 and TRBJ1-1, with 7 nucleotides matching TRBD1. Trimming cost V 4 bases and J 7 bases; bases outside gene matches: 9. The CDR3 length is 14 residues. Germline V lookup: CDR1 MGHRA, CDR2 YSYEKL.

This clone was recorded once. The chain uses TRBV6-5 and TRBJ1-1, with D possibly matching TRBD1 (5 bases). V was pared by 7 bases and J by 10 bases, with 13 bases between. This CDR3 is 11 amino acids long. Looked up from germline, CDR1 is MNHEY and CDR2 is SVGAGI. CDR3 region: CASTGGGGAFF. The DNA for the CDR3 is TGTGCCAGCACCGGGGGGGGTGGAGCTTTCTTT.

This chain joins TRBV7-3 and TRBJ2-2, with TRBD2 identical over 9 bases. V lost 2 bases, J lost 4 bases, and 2 bases stayed unmatched. Germline assignment: CDR1 SGHTA and CDR2 FQGTGA. The length of the CDR3 is 15 residues. CDR3 nucleotide sequence: TGTGCCAGCAGCTTACTAGCGGGGAGCACCGGGGAGCTGTTTTTT. Amino acids: CASSLLAGSTGELFF.

This clone was counted a few times. The chain recombines TRBV10-1 with TRBJ1-3; D is unresolved. Per germline, CDR1 WNHNN and CDR2 SYGVQD (reference sequence). Trimming cost V 3 bases and J 3 bases, with 6 bases left between them. CDR3 length: 13 amino acids. CDR3 DNA: TGCGCCAGCAGTGAAGACCGTGGAAACACCATATATTTT. Its protein is CASSEDRGNTIYF.

The chain uses TRBV9 and TRBJ2-3; 9 bases agree with TRBD2. The CDR3 extends over 14 amino acids. From germline, CDR1 is SGDLS and CDR2 YYNGEE. With 0 bases clipped from V and 6 bases from J, the junction kept 2 bases outside the gene matches. DNA of the CDR3: TGTGCCAGCAGCGTAGGCGGGGGGGCTGATACGCAGTATTTT. It translates to CASSVGGGADTQYF.

The rearrangement links TRBV10-3 to TRBJ1-2; 8 bases map to TRBD1. The length of the CDR3 is 17 residues. From germline, CDR1 is ENHRY and CDR2 SYGVKD. The V segment lost 0 bases and the J segment 4 bases; nucleotides outside the gene matches: 10. The CDR3 here is CAISESIAGQALYGYTF. CDR3 sequence (DNA): TGTGCCATCAGTGAGTCAATTGCGGGACAGGCACTCTATGGCTACACCTTC.

The V call is TRBV11-2, the J call TRBJ2-7, with a possible D match to TRBD1 (6 bases). There are 16 residues in the CDR3. The germline CDR1 and CDR2 sequences are SGHAT and FQNNGV. Trimming left V 8 bases short and J 4 bases short, with 24 bases between. CDR3 sequence reads: CASRTPNRDGPYEQYF. The CDR3 DNA follows: TGTGCCAGCCGTACCCCGAACAGGGACGGTCCGTACGAGCAGTACTTC.

The chain employs TRBV9 and TRBJ2-5; TRBD2 matches 7 bases. CDR1 is SGDLS, CDR2 YYNGEE, per germline. The CDR3 covers 14 residues. Losses at the gene ends were 2 bases for V and 4 bases for J; bases not matched to a gene: 5. The CDR3 DNA follows: TGTGCCAGCAGCGTGGTCCCGGGAGGAGAGACCCAGTACTTC. It specifies CASSVVPGGETQYF.

Here the CDR3 DNA reads TGTGCCAGCAGACCCCCGGGGCCCGGCTATGGCTACACCTTC. Encoded protein: CASRPPGPGYGYTF. This chain connects TRBV7-9 to TRBJ1-2; TRBD1 might be the D (5 bases). CDR3 length: 14 residues. The V end was cut by 6 bases, the J end by 4 bases, with 15 bases between. Germline-derived CDR1 and CDR2 are SEHNR and FQNEAQ (reference sequence). The variable domain in full, with the rest retrieved from reference TRBV7-9 and TRBJ1-2, is DTGVSQNPRHKITKRGQNVTFRCDPISEHNRLYWYRQTLGQGPEFLTYFQNEAQLEKSRLLSDRFSAERPKGSFSTLEIQRTEQGDSAMYLCASRPPGPGYGYTFGSGTRLTVV.

The CDR3 reads CAISNLPGQGYGYTF. Written as DNA, the CDR3 is TGTGCCATCTCCAATCTCCCCGGACAGGGCTATGGCTACACCTTC. This chain links TRBV25-1 with TRBJ1-2; the match to TRBD1 covers 8 bases. This CDR3 spans 15 amino acids. CDR1 is MGHDK and CDR2 is SYGVNS in the germline V gene. V was clipped by 10 bases and J by 4 bases; unmatched bases: 14.

V is TRBV19 and J is TRBJ2-5; D not resolved. This CDR3 has 17 residues. CDR1 and CDR2 from the germline V gene are LNHDA and SQIVND (reference sequence). V was clipped by 6 bases and J by 4 bases, with 24 bases between them. The DNA for the CDR3 is TGTGCCAGTAGACCATCCGGGTCCCCCGAACGGCCAGAGACCCAGTACTTC. It specifies CASRPSGSPERPETQYF.